There are many counts of the clone carrying this T cell receptor beta chain. The antigen is unknown. This record belongs to a study of neurological immune-mediated disorders. General study results and limits: The expanded clones of different subjects shared no CDR3 amino acid sequences (suggesting private repertoires in all groups).

Use was made of 750,000 to 1,000,000 CD4+ or CD8+ T cells in sorted libraries. Germline V gene sequence: CDR1 MNHEY, CDR2 SVGAGI. CDR3 size: 14 residues. Trimming shortened V by 7 bases and J by 3 bases, and 16 bases separated the two germline ends. TCRdb reanalysed the 5' RACE reads using MiXCR and keeps one entry per CDR3 protein. This table holds about 18,000 distinct CDR3 sequences, approximately 3.7% found once. This chain joins TRBV6-5 and TRBJ2-7; tentatively, D is TRBD1 (6 bases). The sequencing input was CD8+ T cells from blood. This clonotype was sampled from a woman in her 40s in good health. The CDR3 loop reads CASTPQGALYEQYF. In DNA, the CDR3 is TGTGCCAGCACTCCACAGGGAGCCCTCTACGAGCAGTACTTC.